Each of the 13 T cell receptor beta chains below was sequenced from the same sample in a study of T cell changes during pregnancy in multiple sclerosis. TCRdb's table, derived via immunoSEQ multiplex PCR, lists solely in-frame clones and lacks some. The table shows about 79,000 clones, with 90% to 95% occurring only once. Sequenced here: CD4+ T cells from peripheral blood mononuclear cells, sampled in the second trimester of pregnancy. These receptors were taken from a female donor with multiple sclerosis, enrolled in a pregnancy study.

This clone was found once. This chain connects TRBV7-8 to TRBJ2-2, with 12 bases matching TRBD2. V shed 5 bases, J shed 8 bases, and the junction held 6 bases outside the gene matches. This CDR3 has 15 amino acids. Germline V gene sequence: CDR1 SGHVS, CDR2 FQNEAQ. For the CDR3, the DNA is TGTGCCAGCAGCATCCGACTAGCGGGAGCAGGGGAGCTGTTTTTT. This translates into CASSIRLAGAGELFF.

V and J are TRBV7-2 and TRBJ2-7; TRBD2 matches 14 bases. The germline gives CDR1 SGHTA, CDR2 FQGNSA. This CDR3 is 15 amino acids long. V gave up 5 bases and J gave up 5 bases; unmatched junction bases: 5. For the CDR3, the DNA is TGTGCCAGCAGCGTGGGACTAGCGGGAGTTAACGAGCAGTACTTC. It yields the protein CASSVGLAGVNEQYF.

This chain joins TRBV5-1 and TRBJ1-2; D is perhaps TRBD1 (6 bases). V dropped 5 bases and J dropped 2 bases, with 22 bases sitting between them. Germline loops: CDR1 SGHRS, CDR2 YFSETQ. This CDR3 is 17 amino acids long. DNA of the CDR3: TGCGCCAGCAGTCGCGGACAGCCCGCCTCCTTAAACTATGGCTACACCTTC. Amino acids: CASSRGQPASLNYGYTF.

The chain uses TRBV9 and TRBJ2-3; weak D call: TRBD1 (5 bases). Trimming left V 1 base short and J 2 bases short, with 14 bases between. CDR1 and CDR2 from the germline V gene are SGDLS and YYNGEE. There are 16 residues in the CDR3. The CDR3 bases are TGTGCCAGCAGCGTATCCAGGGTGTCCACCACAGATACGCAGTATTTT. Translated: CASSVSRVSTTDTQYF.

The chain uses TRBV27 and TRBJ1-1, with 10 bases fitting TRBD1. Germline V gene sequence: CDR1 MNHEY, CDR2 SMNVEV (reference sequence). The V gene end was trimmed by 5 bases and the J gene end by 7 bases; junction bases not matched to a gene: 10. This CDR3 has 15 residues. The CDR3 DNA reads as TGTGCCAGCAGTGCTTACCGGGACAGGGGACTTGAAGCTTTCTTT. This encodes CASSAYRDRGLEAFF.

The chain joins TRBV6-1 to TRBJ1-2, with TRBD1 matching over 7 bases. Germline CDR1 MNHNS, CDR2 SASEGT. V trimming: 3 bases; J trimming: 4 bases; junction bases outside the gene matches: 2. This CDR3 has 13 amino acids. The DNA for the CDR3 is TGTGCCAGCAGTGATACAGGGGCCTATGGCTACACCTTC. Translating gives CASSDTGAYGYTF.

The CDR3: CASRSGGSYNEQFF. In DNA, the CDR3 is TGTGCCAGCAGGTCGGGTGGGTCCTACAATGAGCAGTTCTTC. The chain joins TRBV2 to TRBJ2-1; no definite D call. Germline V CDR1 and CDR2: SNHLY, FYNNEI. There are 14 residues in the CDR3. V lost 6 bases and J 1 base, leaving 10 bases between the germline ends.

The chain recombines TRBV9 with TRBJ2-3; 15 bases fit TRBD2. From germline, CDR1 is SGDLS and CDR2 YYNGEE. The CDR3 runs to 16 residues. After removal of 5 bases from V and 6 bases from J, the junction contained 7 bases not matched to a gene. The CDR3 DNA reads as TGTGCCAGCAGTGGACTAGCGGGGGGGTATCGGGATACGCAGTATTTT. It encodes CASSGLAGGYRDTQYF.

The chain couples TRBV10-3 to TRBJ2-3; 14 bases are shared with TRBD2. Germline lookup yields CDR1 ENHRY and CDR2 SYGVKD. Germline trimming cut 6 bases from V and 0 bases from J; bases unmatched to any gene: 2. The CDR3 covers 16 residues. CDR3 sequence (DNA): TGTGCCATCAGCGGACTAGCGGGGGGTAGCACAGATACGCAGTATTTT. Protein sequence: CAISGLAGGSTDTQYF.

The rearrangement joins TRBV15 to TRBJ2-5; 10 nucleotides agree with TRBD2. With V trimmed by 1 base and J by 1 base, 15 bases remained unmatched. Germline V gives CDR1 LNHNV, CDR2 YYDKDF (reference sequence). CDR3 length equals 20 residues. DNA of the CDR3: TGTGCCACCAGCAGAGGGACTTTTGCTAGCGGGAGACTCCTCCAAGAGACCCAGTACTTC. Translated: CATSRGTFASGRLLQETQYF.

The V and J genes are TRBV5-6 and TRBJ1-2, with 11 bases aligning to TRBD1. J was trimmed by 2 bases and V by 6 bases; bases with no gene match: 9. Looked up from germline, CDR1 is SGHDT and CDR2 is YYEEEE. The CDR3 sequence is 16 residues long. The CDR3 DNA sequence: TGTGCCAGCACCCTAGGACAGGGGGCCGGGAACTATGGCTACACCTTC. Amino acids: CASTLGQGAGNYGYTF.

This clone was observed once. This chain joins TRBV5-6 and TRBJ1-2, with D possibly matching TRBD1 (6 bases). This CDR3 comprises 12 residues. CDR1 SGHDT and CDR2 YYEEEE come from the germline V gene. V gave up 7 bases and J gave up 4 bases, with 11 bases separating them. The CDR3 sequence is CASSDRLYGYTF. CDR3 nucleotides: TGTGCCAGCTCCGACAGGCTCTATGGCTACACCTTC.

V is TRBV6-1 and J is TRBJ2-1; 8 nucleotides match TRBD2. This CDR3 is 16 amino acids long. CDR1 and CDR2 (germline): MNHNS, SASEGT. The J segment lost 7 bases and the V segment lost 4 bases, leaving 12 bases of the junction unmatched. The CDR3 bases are TGTGCCAGCAGTGCGCTAAGCGGGAGAGATTTGAATGAGCAGTTCTTC. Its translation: CASSALSGRDLNEQFF.